The 25 T cell receptor beta chains below all came from one sample that was sequenced in a study of control samples from healthy donors and cancer patients. The table came from immunoSEQ multiplex PCR; TCRdb's copy has only in-frame clones and leaves some out. The table lists over 90,000 clones, approximately 90% of them singletons. The specimen was PBMCs. The receptors derive from a man in his 60s with lung cancer.

This rearrangement joins TRBV7-9 to TRBJ1-6; the D is unclear. The V end lost 8 bases, the J end lost 7 bases, and 15 bases lay between the germline ends. This CDR3 is 14 amino acids long. CDR1 is SEHNR and CDR2 is FQNEAQ in the germline V gene (reference sequence). The DNA for the CDR3 is TGTGCCAGCTGGGAGTCCGGGGTGAATTCACCCCTCCACTTT. The encoded protein is CASWESGVNSPLHF.

The V call is TRBV30, the J call TRBJ1-6; TRBD1 matches 9 bases. V lost 3 bases and J lost 7; bases outside the gene matches: 7. Germline loops: CDR1 GTSNPN, CDR2 SVGIG (reference sequence). The CDR3 is 15 amino acids. DNA of the CDR3: TGTGCCTGGAGCGCCCGGGGACAGGGCAATTCACCCCTCCACTTT. Protein sequence: CAWSARGQGNSPLHF.

V is TRBV20-1 and J is TRBJ1-2; 11 bases are a match to TRBD1. The CDR3 has 19 residues. Germline CDR1 and CDR2: DFQATT and SNEGSKA (reference sequence). V was pared by 3 bases and J by 3 bases, with 18 bases of the junction left unmatched. Here the CDR3 reads CSASARGGGQGVLDYGYTF. In nucleotides, the CDR3 is TGCAGTGCTAGTGCCAGAGGAGGGGGACAGGGGGTTTTGGACTATGGCTACACCTTC.

The chain joins TRBV7-2 to TRBJ1-5; possibly TRBD1 for D (5 bases). The V end lost 1 base, the J end lost 8 bases, and 9 bases lay between the germline ends. The V gene's germline CDR1 is SGHTA and CDR2 FQGNSA. This CDR3 comprises 13 residues. The CDR3 sequence is CASSLVRAEPQHF. CDR3 coding DNA: TGTGCCAGCAGCTTAGTCAGGGCGGAGCCCCAGCATTTT. The whole variable domain, filled in from reference TRBV7-2 and TRBJ1-5, reads GAGVSQSPSNKVTEKGKDVELRCDPISGHTALYWYRQSLGQGLEFLIYFQGNSAPDKSGLPSDRFSAERTGGSVSTLTIQRTQQEDSAVYLCASSLVRAEPQHFGDGTRLSIL.

V and J are TRBV27 and TRBJ2-7; no clear D gene. The ends were cut back, 6 bases at V and 1 base at J, with 13 bases in the middle. The germline V gene encodes CDR1 MNHEY and CDR2 SMNVEV (reference sequence). The CDR3 runs 14 residues. CDR3 nucleotides: TGTGCCAGCAGCTTGGGTTTAGGGTCCTACGAGCAGTACTTC. This sequence encodes CASSLGLGSYEQYF.

This sequence joins TRBV5-1 and TRBJ1-5; no clear D. The germline gives CDR1 SGHRS, CDR2 YFSETQ. The CDR3 sequence is 17 residues long. The germline V and J ends were trimmed by 0 bases and 0 bases, with 13 bases remaining between them. CDR3 amino acids: CASSLDPLGNSNQPQHF. The CDR3 region has the DNA TGCGCCAGCAGCTTGGATCCGTTAGGGAATAGCAATCAGCCCCAGCATTTT.

This rearrangement joins TRBV6-5 to TRBJ1-2; D not certain. Germline V gene sequence: CDR1 MNHEY, CDR2 SVGAGI. V lost 0 bases and J lost 4, with 12 bases in between. The CDR3 consists of 15 residues. Written as DNA, the CDR3 is TGTGCCAGCAGTTACTCGAAAGGGCAAGCCTATGGCTACACCTTC. It is translated as CASSYSKGQAYGYTF.

The J gene is TRBJ1-1, the V gene TRBV4-1, with D uncertain. The V and J ends lost 4 bases and 5 bases respectively, with 23 bases between them. CDR1 MGHRA and CDR2 YSYEKL come from the germline V gene. The CDR3 is 17 residues long. CDR3 amino acids: CASSRNANPPGRTEAFF. The CDR3 nucleotides are TGCGCCAGCAGCCGGAACGCCAACCCTCCCGGGAGGACTGAAGCTTTCTTT.

The chain combines TRBV6-4 with TRBJ1-6; tentatively, D is TRBD1 (5 bases). The germline V gene encodes CDR1 MRHNA and CDR2 SNTAGT. The CDR3 totals 15 residues. Deletions cut 0 bases from V and 9 bases from J, with 12 bases between. DNA for the CDR3: TGTGCCAGCAGTGACTCTCTAAGGGGCAGTTCACCCCTCCACTTT. Translated, it gives CASSDSLRGSSPLHF.

The chain uses TRBV19 and TRBJ2-3; a weak D match, TRBD2 (6 bases). The germline V gene has CDR1 LNHDA and CDR2 SQIVND (reference sequence). Between the trimmed V and J ends, which lost 4 bases and 5 bases, there was a span of 10 bases. The CDR3 has 13 residues. The CDR3 DNA sequence: TGTGCCAGTAGTAGGGCGGGGTTAGATACGCAGTATTTT. This codes for CASSRAGLDTQYF.

This chain joins TRBV4-2 and TRBJ2-7; D perhaps matches TRBD2 (5 bases). Trimming stripped 0 bases from V and 2 bases from J, with 11 bases between. The length of the CDR3 is 15 residues. Germline V gene lookup returns CDR1 LGHNA and CDR2 YNFKEQ. The CDR3 protein is CASSQDEYGAYEQYF. The CDR3, as DNA: TGTGCCAGCAGCCAAGATGAGTACGGGGCCTACGAGCAGTACTTC.

This clone was observed a single time. This chain connects TRBV27 to TRBJ2-2; D may be TRBD1 (6 bases). The CDR3 extends over 12 amino acids. The germline gives CDR1 MNHEY, CDR2 SMNVEV (reference sequence). V gave up 9 bases and J gave up 5 bases, with 10 bases separating them. CDR3 in amino acids: CARQGSTGELFF. CDR3 DNA sequence: TGTGCCAGACAGGGAAGTACCGGGGAGCTGTTTTTT.

The genes are TRBV29-1 and TRBJ1-4; 7 nucleotides align to TRBD1. Germline assignment: CDR1 SQVTM and CDR2 ANQGSEA. CDR3 length: 15 residues. The V gene end was trimmed by 6 bases and the J gene end by 2 bases; junction bases not matched to a gene: 9. The CDR3 reads CSVRGGPSTNEKLFF. CDR3 nucleotides: TGCAGCGTCAGGGGGGGTCCCTCCACTAATGAAAAACTGTTTTTT.

The chain carries TRBV2 and TRBJ1-3; maybe TRBD1 (5 bases). V was shortened by 7 bases and J by 0 bases, with 10 bases between the two germline ends. Per germline, CDR1 SNHLY and CDR2 FYNNEI. This CDR3 region has 14 residues. In nucleotides, the CDR3 is TGTGCCAGCACGACAGAGAGCTCTGGAAACACCATATATTTT. As protein: CASTTESSGNTIYF.

This chain joins TRBV15 and TRBJ2-2; D ambiguous. Deletions cut 3 bases from V and 6 bases from J, with 8 bases between. This CDR3 has 13 amino acids. CDR1 and CDR2 from the germline V gene are LNHNV and YYDKDF (reference sequence). The CDR3 sequence: CATSSIGPGELFF. The CDR3 nucleotides are TGTGCCACCAGCAGTATTGGCCCCGGGGAGCTGTTTTTT.

The chain employs TRBV27 and TRBJ2-5; TRBD2 aligns across 8 bases. The V segment lost 2 bases and the J segment 1 base; nucleotides outside the gene matches: 3. The germline gives CDR1 MNHEY, CDR2 SMNVEV (reference sequence). The CDR3 is made up of 15 amino acids. This CDR3 is CASSLTSGIQETQYF. The CDR3 DNA is TGTGCCAGCAGTTTAACTAGCGGAATCCAAGAGACCCAGTACTTC.

This chain joins TRBV18 and TRBJ1-2; 7 nucleotides match TRBD1. The CDR3 runs 19 residues. Germline CDR1 KGHSH, CDR2 LQKENI. The J segment lost 4 bases and the V segment lost 3 bases, leaving 20 bases of the junction unmatched. CDR3 in amino acids: CASSPEYGDSRAHFYGYTF. Here the CDR3 DNA reads TGTGCCAGCTCACCTGAATACGGGGACAGTAGAGCTCATTTCTATGGCTACACCTTC.

This sequence joins TRBV6-5 and TRBJ2-3, with D tentatively TRBD2 (5 bases). The V gene lost 6 bases and the J gene lost 2 bases, with 15 bases spanning the gap. CDR1 and CDR2 from the germline V gene are MNHEY and SVGAGI. CDR3 length: 15 residues. DNA for the CDR3: TGTGCCAGCAGCGCACCGCCGGGAACCACAGATACGCAGTATTTT. Amino acids: CASSAPPGTTDTQYF.

This chain uses TRBV2 with TRBJ2-5, with no clear D. Germline assignment: CDR1 SNHLY and CDR2 FYNNEI. V was clipped by 8 bases and J by 2 bases, with 9 bases between them. The CDR3 has 12 amino acids. The CDR3, as DNA: TGTGCCAGCGGAGCTTTTCAAGAGACCCAGTACTTC. This gives the protein CASGAFQETQYF.

This chain connects TRBV5-1 to TRBJ1-3; no clear D. The CDR3 sequence is 15 residues long. Per the germline V gene, CDR1 is SGHRS and CDR2 is YFSETQ. V was trimmed by 5 bases and J by 1 base, leaving 13 bases between them. CDR3 loop: CASSIIPGSGNTIYF. The CDR3 coding sequence is TGCGCCAGCAGTATTATTCCGGGATCTGGAAACACCATATATTTT.

This rearrangement joins TRBV7-9 to TRBJ2-7; possibly TRBD1 for D (5 bases). The CDR3 length is 16 residues. With 6 bases removed from V and 2 bases from J, the gap between germline ends came to 20 bases. CDR1 is SEHNR, CDR2 FQNEAQ, per germline (reference sequence). The chain's CDR3 is CASSFKRTQRTYEQYV. CDR3 DNA sequence: TGTGCCAGCAGTTTTAAACGGACACAGAGAACCTACGAGCAGTACGTC.

This sequence joins TRBV21-1 and TRBJ2-4. TRBV21-1 is given as a pseudogene. CDR3 length equals 17 residues. CDR3 sequence reads: CASSKLAPGEAKNIQYF. In DNA, the CDR3 is TGTGCCAGCAGCAAACTTGCTCCAGGAGAGGCCAAAAACATTCAGTACTTC.

J is TRBJ1-2 and V is TRBV6-5, with a tentative D call TRBD1 (6 bases). With 6 bases removed from V and 2 bases from J, the gap between germline ends came to 13 bases. CDR1 and CDR2 from the germline V gene are MNHEY and SVGAGI. This CDR3 has 14 residues. CDR3 region: CASSQGRSNYGYTF. CDR3 nucleotides: TGTGCCAGCAGCCAGGGGAGATCAAACTATGGCTACACCTTC.

The chain joins TRBV18 to TRBJ2-2, with D unclear. The ends were cut back, 1 base at V and 1 base at J, with 10 bases in the middle. CDR1 KGHSH and CDR2 LQKENI come from the germline V gene. CDR3 length: 16 amino acids. The CDR3 is CASSPQTRGNTGELFF. CDR3 DNA sequence: TGTGCCAGCTCACCACAGACGCGTGGGAACACCGGGGAGCTGTTTTTT.

The rearrangement links TRBV7-9 to TRBJ2-2; 9 bases match TRBD2. The CDR3 runs 15 residues. J was trimmed by 8 bases and V by 6 bases; bases with no gene match: 10. The germline V gene has CDR1 SEHNR and CDR2 FQNEAQ (reference sequence). CDR3 region: CASSPGTSTRGELFF. As DNA, the CDR3 is TGTGCCAGCAGTCCCGGGACTAGCACTCGGGGGGAGCTGTTTTTT. The full variable domain, in which reference TRBV7-9 and TRBJ2-2 provide the parts outside the CDR3, is DTGVSQNPRHKITKRGQNVTFRCDPISEHNRLYWYRQTLGQGPEFLTYFQNEAQLEKSRLLSDRFSAERPKGSFSTLEIQRTEQGDSAMYLCASSPGTSTRGELFFGEGSRLTVL.